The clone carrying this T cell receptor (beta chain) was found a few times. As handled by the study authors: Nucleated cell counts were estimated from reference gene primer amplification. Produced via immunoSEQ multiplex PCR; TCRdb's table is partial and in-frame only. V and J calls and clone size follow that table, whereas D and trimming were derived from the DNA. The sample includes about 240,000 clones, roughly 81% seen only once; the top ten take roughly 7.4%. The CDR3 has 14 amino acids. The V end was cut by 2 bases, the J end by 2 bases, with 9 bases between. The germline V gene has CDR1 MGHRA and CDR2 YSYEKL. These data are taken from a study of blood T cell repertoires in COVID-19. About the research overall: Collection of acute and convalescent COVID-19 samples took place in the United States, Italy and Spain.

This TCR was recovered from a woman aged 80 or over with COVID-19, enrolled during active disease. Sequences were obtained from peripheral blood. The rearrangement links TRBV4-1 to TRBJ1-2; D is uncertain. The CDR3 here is CASSQTAGNYGYTF. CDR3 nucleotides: TGCGCCAGCAGCCAAACGGCGGGGAACTATGGCTACACCTTC.